Listed below are T cell receptor beta chains from one sample, sequenced in a study of neoadjuvant nivolumab and ipilimumab in lung cancer. Data came from immunoSEQ multiplex PCR; TCRdb stores just in-frame clones and leaves some out. The table has about 6,900 clones, 60% to 80% seen once. The specimen was tumor tissue, collected after neoadjuvant nivolumab, alone or with ipilimumab, at or shortly before surgery. Receptors were obtained from an adult with non-small cell lung cancer. Both conserved end residues are part of each CDR3. Fields, in order: D gene, V gene, J gene, clone size, CDR3 protein. A D gene is named only where the DNA matches it firmly. Rows may omit the clone size; those that give it use once, few, many or a size class.

D gene: TRBD1; V gene: TRBV18; J gene: TRBJ1-5; clone size: NA; CDR3 protein: CASSPGQDNQPQHF
D gene: TRBD1; V gene: TRBV6-5; J gene: TRBJ1-1; clone size: NA; CDR3 protein: CASSYLQGGTEAFF
D gene: NA; V gene: TRBV6-5; J gene: TRBJ1-1; clone size: NA; CDR3 protein: CASRYGTSETEAFF
D gene: NA; V gene: TRBV5-1; J gene: TRBJ2-1; clone size: NA; CDR3 protein: CASSPLDLGYNEQFF
D gene: TRBD2; V gene: TRBV7-2; J gene: TRBJ2-7; clone size: NA; CDR3 protein: CASSLVGTSGNYEQYF
D gene: NA; V gene: TRBV28; J gene: TRBJ2-7; clone size: NA; CDR3 protein: CASSLYEQYF
D gene: NA; V gene: TRBV19; J gene: TRBJ1-2; clone size: NA; CDR3 protein: CASSPGRNFYGYTF
D gene: NA; V gene: TRBV6-1; J gene: TRBJ2-1; clone size: few; CDR3 protein: CATLNNEQFF
D gene: NA; V gene: TRBV5-1; J gene: TRBJ2-2; clone size: NA; CDR3 protein: CASSLGSLNTGELFF
D gene: NA; V gene: TRBV7-9; J gene: TRBJ1-1; clone size: NA; CDR3 protein: CASSLYRGTEAFF
D gene: NA; V gene: TRBV6-1; J gene: TRBJ2-7; clone size: NA; CDR3 protein: CASSDQGKLSHEQYF
D gene: NA; V gene: TRBV9; J gene: TRBJ2-5; clone size: NA; CDR3 protein: CASSPAEETQYF
D gene: NA; V gene: TRBV5-1; J gene: TRBJ1-4; clone size: NA; CDR3 protein: CASSLGLGEKLFF
D gene: NA; V gene: TRBV2; J gene: TRBJ2-3; clone size: NA; CDR3 protein: CASSAGIRTDTQYF
D gene: TRBD2; V gene: TRBV2; J gene: TRBJ2-1; clone size: NA; CDR3 protein: CASSPEGLAGEDEQFF
D gene: TRBD2; V gene: TRBV5-1; J gene: TRBJ2-1; clone size: NA; CDR3 protein: CASSLVGSGRNEQFF
D gene: NA; V gene: TRBV6-1; J gene: TRBJ1-5; clone size: once; CDR3 protein: CASRPHTGYQPQHF
D gene: TRBD1; V gene: TRBV10-3; J gene: TRBJ2-1; clone size: NA; CDR3 protein: CAINDRGQSNEQFF
D gene: NA; V gene: TRBV5-1; J gene: TRBJ2-7; clone size: NA; CDR3 protein: CASSLEAGTYEQYF
D gene: TRBD2; V gene: TRBV19; J gene: TRBJ2-1; clone size: NA; CDR3 protein: CASSTGTSGRSYNEQFF
D gene: NA; V gene: TRBV2; J gene: TRBJ2-7; clone size: few; CDR3 protein: CASSGSRTEISYEQYF
D gene: NA; V gene: TRBV5-5; J gene: TRBJ2-3; clone size: NA; CDR3 protein: CASSLEPGADTQYF
D gene: NA; V gene: TRBV4-1; J gene: TRBJ2-7; clone size: NA; CDR3 protein: CASSQDGNGVEQYF
D gene: TRBD1; V gene: TRBV5-6; J gene: TRBJ1-1; clone size: NA; CDR3 protein: CASSLSQGGTEAFF
D gene: TRBD2; V gene: TRBV7-9; J gene: TRBJ2-1; clone size: NA; CDR3 protein: CASSPTSGRTNEQFF
D gene: NA; V gene: TRBV2; J gene: TRBJ2-7; clone size: NA; CDR3 protein: CASSETASSGEQYF
D gene: NA; V gene: TRBV5-6; J gene: TRBJ2-7; clone size: NA; CDR3 protein: CASSLGPRGYEQYF
D gene: TRBD1; V gene: TRBV11-2; J gene: TRBJ2-4; clone size: NA; CDR3 protein: CASSPGTVNIQYF
D gene: TRBD1; V gene: TRBV29-1; J gene: TRBJ2-5; clone size: NA; CDR3 protein: CSVPGQGLGETQYF
D gene: TRBD1; V gene: TRBV6-5; J gene: TRBJ1-4; clone size: NA; CDR3 protein: CASRSQDRGREKLFF
D gene: NA; V gene: TRBV27; J gene: TRBJ1-2; clone size: NA; CDR3 protein: CASSVNAGTGINYGYTF
D gene: NA; V gene: TRBV6-5; J gene: TRBJ1-1; clone size: NA; CDR3 protein: CASSSRVAEAFF
D gene: NA; V gene: TRBV5-6; J gene: TRBJ2-7; clone size: once; CDR3 protein: CASSVGGTYEQYF
D gene: NA; V gene: TRBV20-1; J gene: TRBJ2-7; clone size: NA; CDR3 protein: CSARAVYEQYF
D gene: NA; V gene: TRBV7-8; J gene: TRBJ1-5; clone size: NA; CDR3 protein: CASSLEHF
D gene: NA; V gene: TRBV2; J gene: TRBJ2-2; clone size: NA; CDR3 protein: CASSEARGSTGELFF
D gene: NA; V gene: TRBV7-8; J gene: TRBJ2-1; clone size: NA; CDR3 protein: CASRPQNNKGNEQFF
D gene: TRBD1; V gene: TRBV5-1; J gene: TRBJ2-3; clone size: NA; CDR3 protein: CASSSTGAPEDTQYF
D gene: TRBD1; V gene: TRBV11-3; J gene: TRBJ2-4; clone size: NA; CDR3 protein: CASSKRGPDKNIQYF
D gene: NA; V gene: TRBV5-1; J gene: TRBJ2-2; clone size: NA; CDR3 protein: CASSPGRGWTGELFF
D gene: NA; V gene: TRBV5-1; J gene: TRBJ2-2; clone size: few; CDR3 protein: CASAGTPPGPQGGGELFF
D gene: TRBD2; V gene: TRBV7-2; J gene: TRBJ2-5; clone size: NA; CDR3 protein: CASSTLAGPQETQYF
D gene: NA; V gene: TRBV27; J gene: TRBJ1-2; clone size: few; CDR3 protein: CASSSQLTGRVNSGYTF
D gene: TRBD1; V gene: TRBV9; J gene: TRBJ1-2; clone size: NA; CDR3 protein: CASSPKIGTVLRGYTF
D gene: NA; V gene: TRBV19; J gene: TRBJ1-1; clone size: NA; CDR3 protein: CASSPGVYTEAFF